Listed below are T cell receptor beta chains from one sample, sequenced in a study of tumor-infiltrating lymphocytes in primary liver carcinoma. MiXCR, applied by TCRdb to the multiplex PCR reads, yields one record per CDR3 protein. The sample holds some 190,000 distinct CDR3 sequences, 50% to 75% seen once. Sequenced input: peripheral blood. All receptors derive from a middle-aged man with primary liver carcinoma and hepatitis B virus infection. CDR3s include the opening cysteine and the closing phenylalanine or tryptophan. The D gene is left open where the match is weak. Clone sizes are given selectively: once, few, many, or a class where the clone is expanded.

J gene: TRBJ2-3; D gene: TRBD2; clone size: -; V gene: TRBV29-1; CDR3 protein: CSVNGLVVDTQYF; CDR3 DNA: TGCAGCGTTAACGGACTAGTGGTAGATACGCAGTATTTT
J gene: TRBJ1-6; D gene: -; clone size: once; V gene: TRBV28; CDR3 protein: CASSLTWGGGNSPLHF; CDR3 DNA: TGTGCCAGCAGTTTAACGTGGGGTGGCGGTAATTCACCCCTCCACTTT
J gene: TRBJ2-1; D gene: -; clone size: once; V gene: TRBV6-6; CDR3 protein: CASSYSFAALGEQFF; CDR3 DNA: TGTGCCAGCAGTTACTCGTTCGCTGCCCTGGGGGAGCAGTTCTTC
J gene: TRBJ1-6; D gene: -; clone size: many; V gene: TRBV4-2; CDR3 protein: CASSQEQDYNSPLHF; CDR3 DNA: TGTGCCAGCAGCCAAGAACAGGATTATAATTCACCCCTCCACTTT
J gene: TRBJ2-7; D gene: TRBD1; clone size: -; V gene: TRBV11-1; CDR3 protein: CVSSSGQGAAGGSYERYF; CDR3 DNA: TGTGTCAGCAGCTCCGGACAGGGGGCAGCGGGAGGCTCCTACGAGCGGTACTTC
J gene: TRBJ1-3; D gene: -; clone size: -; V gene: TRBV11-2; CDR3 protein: CVWGAGAGITIYF; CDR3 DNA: TGTGTATGGGGTGCTGGGGCTGGAATCACCATATATTTT
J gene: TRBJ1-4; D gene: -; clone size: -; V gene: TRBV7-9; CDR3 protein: CASSFDSYRVGEKLFF; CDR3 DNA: TGTGCCAGCAGCTTCGACTCGTACAGGGTCGGTGAAAAACTGTTTTTT
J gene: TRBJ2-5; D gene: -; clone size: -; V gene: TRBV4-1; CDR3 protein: CASSQVYGGETQYF; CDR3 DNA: TGCGCCAGCAGCCAAGTATATGGGGGAGAGACCCAGTACTTC
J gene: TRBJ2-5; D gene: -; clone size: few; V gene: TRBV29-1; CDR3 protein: CSVGQQIKETQYF; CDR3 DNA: TGCAGCGTAGGACAGCAGATTAAAGAGACCCAGTACTTC
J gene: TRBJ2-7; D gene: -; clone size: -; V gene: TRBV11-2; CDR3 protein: CTSSPEGSSRLEQYF; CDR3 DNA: TGTACCAGCAGCCCGGAGGGGTCTAGTCGTCTCGAGCAGTACTTC
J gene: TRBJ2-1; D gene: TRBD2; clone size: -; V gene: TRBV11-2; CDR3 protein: CVSVSNNGTSGTEQFF; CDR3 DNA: TGTGTCAGCGTCTCTAATAACGGGACTAGCGGGACAGAGCAATTCTTC
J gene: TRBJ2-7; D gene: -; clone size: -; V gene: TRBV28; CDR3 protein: CASSPPLSRPYEQYF; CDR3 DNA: TGTGCCAGCAGTCCCCCCCTCTCGAGGCCCTACGAGCAGTACTTC
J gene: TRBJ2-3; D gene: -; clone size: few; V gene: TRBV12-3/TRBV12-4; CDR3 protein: CASSFLSATDTQYF; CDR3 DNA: TGTGCCAGCAGTTTCCTTTCAGCCACAGATACGCAGTATTTT
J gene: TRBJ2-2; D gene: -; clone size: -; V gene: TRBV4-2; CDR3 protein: CASSQAQGAGTGELFF; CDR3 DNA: TGTGCCAGCAGCCAAGCGCAAGGGGCTGGCACCGGGGAGCTGTTTTTT
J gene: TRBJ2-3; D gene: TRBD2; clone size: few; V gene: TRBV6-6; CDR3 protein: CASSRGLAGGGDTQYF; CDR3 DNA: TGTGCCAGCAGCCGGGGACTAGCGGGAGGTGGAGATACGCAGTATTTT
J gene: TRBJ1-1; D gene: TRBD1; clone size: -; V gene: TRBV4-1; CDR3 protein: CASIPGGGTEAFF; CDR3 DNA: TGCGCCAGCATCCCAGGGGGGGGCACTGAAGCTTTCTTT
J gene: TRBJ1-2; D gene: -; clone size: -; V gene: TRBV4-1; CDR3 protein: CASSQEGVTERGYTF; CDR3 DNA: TGCGCCAGCAGCCAAGAAGGCGTGACAGAACGGGGCTACACCTTC
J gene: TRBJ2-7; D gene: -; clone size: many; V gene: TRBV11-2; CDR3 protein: CASSLGSPPADYEQYF; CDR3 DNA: TGTGCCAGCAGCTTAGGATCCCCCCCCGCGGACTACGAGCAGTACTTC
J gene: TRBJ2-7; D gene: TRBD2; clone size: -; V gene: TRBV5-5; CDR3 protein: CASSQGRLAGGNEQYF; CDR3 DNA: TGTGCCAGCAGCCAGGGGAGACTAGCGGGAGGAAACGAGCAGTACTTC
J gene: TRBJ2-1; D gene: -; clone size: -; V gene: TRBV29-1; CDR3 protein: CSVERGERVSEQLF; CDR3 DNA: TGCAGCGTTGAGAGGGGCGAGAGGGTTAGTGAGCAGTTATTC
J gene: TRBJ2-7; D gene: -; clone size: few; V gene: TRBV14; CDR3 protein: CASSQTGLGGWEQYF; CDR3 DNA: TGTGCCAGCAGCCAAACGGGACTAGGGGGCTGGGAGCAGTACTTC
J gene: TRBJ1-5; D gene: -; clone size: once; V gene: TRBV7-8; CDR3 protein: CGSSLARSNSDSNQPQHF; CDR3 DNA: TGTGGCAGCAGCTTAGCCCGAAGTAACAGTGATAGCAATCAGCCCCAGCATTTT
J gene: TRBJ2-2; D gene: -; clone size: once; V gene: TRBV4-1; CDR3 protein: CASSQDDGNHGELFF; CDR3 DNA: TGCGCCAGCAGCCAAGACGACGGGAATCACGGGGAGCTGTTTTTT
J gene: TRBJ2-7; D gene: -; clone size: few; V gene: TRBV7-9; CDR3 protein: CASEGERSYEQYF; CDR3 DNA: TGTGCCAGCGAGGGGGAGCGCTCCTACGAGCAGTACTTC
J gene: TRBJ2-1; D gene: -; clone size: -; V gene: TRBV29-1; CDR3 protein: CGVCGGPSSYNEQFF; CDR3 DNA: TGCGGGGTCTGTGGGGGTCCCAGCTCCTACAATGAGCAGTTCTTC
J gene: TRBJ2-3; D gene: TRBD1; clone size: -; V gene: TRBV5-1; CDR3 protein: CASSLGQGGPDTQYF; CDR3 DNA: TGCGCCAGCAGCCTGGGACAGGGGGGACCAGATACGCAGTATTTT
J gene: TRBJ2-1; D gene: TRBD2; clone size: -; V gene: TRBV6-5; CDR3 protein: CASTYGGSSYNGQFF; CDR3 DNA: TGTGCCAGCACCTACGGCGGGAGCTCCTATAATGGGCAGTTCTTC
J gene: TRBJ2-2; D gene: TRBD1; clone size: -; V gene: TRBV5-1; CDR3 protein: CASSRPRQGPTRELFF; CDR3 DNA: TGCGCCAGCAGCCGTCCGAGACAGGGCCCCACCCGGGAGCTGTTTTTT
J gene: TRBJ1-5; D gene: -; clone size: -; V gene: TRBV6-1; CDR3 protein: CAISEGGRKQSAQHF; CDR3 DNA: TGTGCCATCAGTGAAGGGGGGAGGAAGCAATCAGCCCAGCATTTT
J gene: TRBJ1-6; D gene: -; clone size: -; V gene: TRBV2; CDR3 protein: CASSETSYNSPLHF; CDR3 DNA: TGTGCCAGCAGTGAAACCTCCTATAATTCACCCCTCCACTTT
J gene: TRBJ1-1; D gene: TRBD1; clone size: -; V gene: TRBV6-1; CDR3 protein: CASTDRAVTKAFF; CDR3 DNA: TGTGCCAGCACTGACAGGGCCGTTACTAAAGCTTTCTTT
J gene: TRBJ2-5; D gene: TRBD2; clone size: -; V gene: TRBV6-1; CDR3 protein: CASSVEGGPEGTQYF; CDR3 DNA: TGTGCCAGCAGTGTGGAGGGAGGGCCGGAGGGGACCCAGTACTTC
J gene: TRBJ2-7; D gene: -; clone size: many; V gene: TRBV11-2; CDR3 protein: CASSLERGYEQYF; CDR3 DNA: TGTGCCAGCAGCTTAGAGCGGGGCTACGAGCAGTACTTC
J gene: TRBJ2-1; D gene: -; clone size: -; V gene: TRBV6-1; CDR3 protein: CASSEGEGGKLIEQFF; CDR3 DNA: TGTGCCAGCAGTGAAGGCGAGGGCGGGAAGTTGATTGAGCAGTTCTTT
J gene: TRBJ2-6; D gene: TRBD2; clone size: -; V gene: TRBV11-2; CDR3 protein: CASSRWTSVPGTKVLTF; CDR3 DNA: TGTGCCAGCAGCAGATGGACTAGTGTCCCTGGGACCAAGGTCCTGACTTTC